Each of the 24 T cell receptor beta chains below was sequenced from the same sample in a study of vaccination and CD4 T cells after COVID-19. The Oncomine TCR Beta short-read assay was applied to DNA of cultured CD4+ T cells. A single record per CDR3 protein comes from TCRdb applying MiXCR to the PCR reads. The table has roughly 25,000 distinct CDR3 sequences, more than 25% seen once; the top ten hold 2.5% to 3.5%. Which antigens these TCRs recognize remains unknown. Documented time point: late sampling 161 to 241 days after vaccination in a few convalescent patients. Stated treatment: approximately 11-day PBMC culture with coronavirus spike peptide pools or control peptides (ViraFEST assay). This specimen consisted of CD4+ T cells from blood, cultured in vitro, obtained about 7 months after SARS-CoV-2 vaccination. The receptors derive from a human donor who had recovered from COVID-19.

This clonotype has only a few counts. V gene TRBV19 combines with J gene TRBJ1-5, with D hard to call. Looked up from germline, CDR1 is LNHDA and CDR2 is SQIVND (reference sequence). The CDR3 is made up of 12 amino acids. Trimming pared 6 bases from V and 6 bases from J, leaving 9 bases between. The CDR3 reads CASRLGFQPQHF. For the CDR3, the DNA is TGTGCCAGTAGGCTGGGTTTTCAGCCCCAGCATTTT. The variable domain in full, completed from reference TRBV19 and TRBJ1-5, reads DGGITQSPKYLFRKEGQNVTLSCEQNLNHDAMYWYRQDPGQGLRLIYYSQIVNDFQKGDIAEGYSVSREKKESFPLTVTSAQKNPTAFYLCASRLGFQPQHFGDGTRLSIL.

CDR3 sequence: CSATRPAGKLRGLNEQFF. The CDR3, as DNA: TGCAGTGCAACTCGGCCAGCGGGAAAACTAAGGGGGTTGAATGAGCAGTTCTTC. The chain combines TRBV20-1 with TRBJ2-1; a possible D gene is TRBD2 (7 bases). CDR1 is DFQATT and CDR2 is SNEGSKA in the germline V gene (reference sequence). The CDR3 runs to 18 residues. V dropped 6 bases and J dropped 7 bases, with 31 bases sitting between them.

This clonotype showed up just a few times. This chain joins TRBV27 and TRBJ2-5; tentatively, D is TRBD1 (7 bases). This CDR3 is built from 12 residues. V was pared by 10 bases and J by 7 bases, with 16 bases between. The V gene's germline CDR1 is MNHEY and CDR2 SMNVEV (reference sequence). The CDR3 sequence is CATRGETATQYF. CDR3 DNA: TGTGCCACCAGGGGGGAGACCGCGACCCAGTACTTC.

This clonotype was counted a few times. The chain carries TRBV28 and TRBJ1-3, with a weak D call TRBD1 (5 bases). V lost 10 bases and J 2 bases, leaving 9 bases between the germline ends. The V gene's germline CDR1 is MDHEN and CDR2 SYDVKM. This CDR3 spans 12 amino acids. The CDR3 loop is CATLGAGNTIYF. CDR3 nucleotide sequence: TGTGCCACCCTGGGGGCTGGAAACACCATATATTTT.

This clonotype was counted only a few times. The genes are TRBV19 and TRBJ2-5, with 9 bases identical to TRBD1. This CDR3 is built from 14 residues. Germline V lookup: CDR1 LNHDA, CDR2 SQIVND (reference sequence). J was trimmed by 5 bases and V by 4 bases; bases with no gene match: 5. Written as DNA, the CDR3 is TGTGCCAGTAGTAACACAGGGGGCCGGGAGACCCAGTACTTC. It is translated as CASSNTGGRETQYF.

This chain uses TRBV28 with TRBJ2-7; 10 nucleotides align to TRBD2. Germline V gene sequence: CDR1 MDHEN, CDR2 SYDVKM. V lost 5 bases, J lost 4 bases, and 8 bases stayed unmatched. The CDR3 runs to 15 residues. The chain's CDR3 is CASSLLTSGKYEQYF. Here the CDR3 DNA reads TGTGCCAGCAGTCTACTTACTAGCGGGAAGTACGAGCAGTACTTC.

This clonotype was observed a few times. This rearrangement joins TRBV20-1 to TRBJ1-1; 8 bases are a match to TRBD1. V lost 3 bases to trimming and J lost 11 bases; unmatched junction nucleotides: 14. The CDR3 has 14 residues. The germline V gene encodes CDR1 DFQATT and CDR2 SNEGSKA (reference sequence). The CDR3 region has the DNA TGCAGTGCTAGGTCGATTTCAGGGGGCAGTGGGGCTTTCTTT. It encodes CSARSISGGSGAFF.

This rearrangement joins TRBV11-3 to TRBJ2-1; a weak D match, TRBD2 (6 bases). Germline lookup yields CDR1 SGHNT and CDR2 YENEEA. The CDR3 runs 15 residues. Trimming took 1 base from V and 1 from J, leaving 8 bases between them. CDR3 residues: CASSLGRGSYNEQFF. CDR3 coding DNA: TGTGCCAGCAGCTTAGGGAGGGGATCCTACAATGAGCAGTTCTTC. The variable domain in full, completed from reference TRBV11-3 and TRBJ2-1, reads EAGVVQSPRYKIIEKKQPVAFWCNPISGHNTLYWYLQNLGQGPELLIRYENEEAVDDSQLPKDRFSAERLKGVDSTLKIQPAELGDSAVYLCASSLGRGSYNEQFFGPGTRLTVL.

This chain connects TRBV4-1 to TRBJ2-7, with D perhaps TRBD1 (5 bases). The length of the CDR3 is 15 residues. Germline assignment: CDR1 MGHRA and CDR2 YSYEKL. Trimming pared 4 bases from V and 7 bases from J, leaving 20 bases between. The DNA of the CDR3 is TGCGCCAGCAGCCGGGGTAGGGGTTGGGGCGGAGAGCAGTACTTC. It yields the protein CASSRGRGWGGEQYF.

This sequence joins TRBV6-2 or TRBV6-3 and TRBJ2-5, with 9 bases that match TRBD1. Per the germline V gene, CDR1 is MNHEY and CDR2 is SVGEGT. This CDR3 is 19 amino acids long. Trimming at V came to 7 bases and at J to 6 bases, leaving 24 bases not matched to a gene. CDR3 residues: CASTPKPGTGKPSGKTQYF. CDR3 in DNA: TGTGCCAGCACCCCCAAACCCGGGACAGGGAAGCCGTCGGGGAAGACCCAGTACTTC.

This clonotype was detected a few times. The CDR3 DNA sequence: TGCAGTGCCACCGGGACTAGCGGGAGGGCCCCCGAAGAGACCCAGTACTTC. It encodes CSATGTSGRAPEETQYF. This chain uses TRBV20-1 with TRBJ2-5; TRBD2 aligns across 16 bases. V was pared by 6 bases and J by 3 bases, with 10 bases of the junction left unmatched. The CDR3 is made up of 17 amino acids. From germline, CDR1 is DFQATT and CDR2 SNEGSKA (reference sequence).

The rearrangement joins TRBV20-1 to TRBJ1-5, with 7 nucleotides matching TRBD1. The CDR3 is 15 residues long. With V trimmed by 5 bases and J by 2 bases, 9 bases remained unmatched. Germline CDR1 is DFQATT and CDR2 is SNEGSKA (reference sequence). The CDR3 spells CSAGFPTGRNQPQHF. The CDR3 DNA is TGCAGTGCTGGATTTCCGACAGGGCGCAATCAGCCCCAGCATTTT.

The chain has TRBV7-3 and TRBJ2-7, with 9 nucleotides matching TRBD1. The CDR3 sequence is 15 residues long. Germline trimming cut 1 base from V and 7 bases from J; bases unmatched to any gene: 8. CDR1 is SGHTA, CDR2 FQGTGA, per germline. The CDR3 sequence: CASSLMGQGLGEQYF. DNA of the CDR3: TGTGCCAGCAGCTTAATGGGACAGGGCCTGGGAGAGCAGTACTTC.

This clonotype turned up a few times. The chain couples TRBV20-1 to TRBJ1-5; D remains unclear. CDR1 and CDR2 (germline): DFQATT, SNEGSKA (reference sequence). This CDR3 spans 12 amino acids. Trimming removed 1 base at V and 4 bases at J, with 5 bases between. The DNA for the CDR3 is TGCAGTGCTAGAGCTTCAAATCAGCCCCAGCATTTT. It yields the protein CSARASNQPQHF.

The chain recombines TRBV18 with TRBJ2-5, with D unresolved. The V and J ends lost 1 base and 0 bases respectively, with 3 bases between them. The CDR3 covers 13 residues. Germline CDR1 is KGHSH and CDR2 is LQKENI. The CDR3 is CASSPQYQETQYF. The CDR3 nucleotides are TGTGCCAGCTCACCACAGTACCAAGAGACCCAGTACTTC.

In its sample, this clonotype was seen a few times. This chain links TRBV6-2 or TRBV6-3 with TRBJ2-5; 14 bases are a match to TRBD2. V gave up 0 bases and J gave up 2 bases; unmatched junction bases: 8. The CDR3 runs to 19 residues. Germline lookup yields CDR1 MNHEY and CDR2 SVGEGT. In DNA, the CDR3 is TGTGCCAGCAGTTACTCGACTAGCGGGAGGGCGGAGGCACAAGAGACCCAGTACTTC. It yields the protein CASSYSTSGRAEAQETQYF.

This clonotype showed up just a few times. V gene TRBV6-2 or TRBV6-3 combines with J gene TRBJ2-5; 7 bases line up with TRBD2. CDR1 and CDR2 from the germline V gene are MNHEY and SVGEGT. V lost 6 bases and J lost 4; bases outside the gene matches: 5. The CDR3 length is 13 residues. The CDR3 region has the DNA TGTGCCAGCAGGAGGACTAGTCTAGAGACCCAGTACTTC. It yields the protein CASRRTSLETQYF.

This clonotype was seen more than once but under ten times. The V gene is TRBV20-1, the J gene TRBJ1-5; the match to TRBD1 covers 7 bases. Germline CDR1 reads DFQATT; CDR2 reads SNEGSKA (reference sequence). V dropped 1 base and J dropped 6; count of bases not matched to a gene: 9. The CDR3 has 15 amino acids. The CDR3 region has the DNA TGCAGTGCTAGAGGTATAGGGGGCGCGGGTCAGCCCCAGCATTTT. Amino acid sequence: CSARGIGGAGQPQHF.

The chain is built from TRBV6-1 and TRBJ1-2; D gene uncertain. The V end lost 1 base, the J end lost 4 bases, and 7 bases lay between the germline ends. The CDR3 runs 13 residues. Germline V gene lookup returns CDR1 MNHNS and CDR2 SASEGT. The CDR3 reads CASSEGQAYGYTF. CDR3 bases: TGTGCCAGCAGTGAAGGGCAGGCCTATGGCTACACCTTC.

The gene calls are TRBV2 and TRBJ2-3; TRBD2 aligns across 13 bases. The CDR3 totals 15 residues. J gave up 8 bases and V 7 bases, and 9 bases lay outside the gene matches. Germline CDR1 SNHLY, CDR2 FYNNEI. The CDR3 sequence: CASKPTSGGGGTQYF. Written as DNA, the CDR3 is TGTGCCAGCAAACCCACTAGCGGGGGGGGTGGTACGCAGTATTTT.

This rearrangement joins TRBV5-6 to TRBJ1-2; 9 bases agree with TRBD1. From germline, CDR1 is SGHDT and CDR2 YYEEEE. J lost 4 bases, V lost 2 bases, and 6 bases had no gene match. This CDR3 has 15 amino acids. CDR3 DNA: TGTGCCAGCAGCTTTGGTCCGGGACAGGGCTATGGCTACACCTTC. This sequence encodes CASSFGPGQGYGYTF.

A single count supports this clonotype. V is TRBV25-1 and J is TRBJ2-1; possibly TRBD1 for D (6 bases). Germline V gene sequence: CDR1 MGHDK, CDR2 SYGVNS. Trimming shortened V by 6 bases and J by 9 bases, and 21 bases separated the two germline ends. This CDR3 is 15 amino acids long. CDR3 DNA sequence: TGTGCCAGCAGGCCGGACAGATCGGGGCTAGTTGAGCAGTTCTTC. Protein: CASRPDRSGLVEQFF.

The CDR3 DNA reads as TGTGCCAGCAGCTTAGGCACAGGGTTCACAGATACGCAGTATTTT. Amino acids: CASSLGTGFTDTQYF. The chain has TRBV7-9 and TRBJ2-3; D might be TRBD1 (6 bases). Between the trimmed V and J ends, which lost 1 base and 2 bases, there was a span of 10 bases. Germline V lookup: CDR1 SEHNR, CDR2 FQNEAQ (reference sequence). The CDR3 has 15 residues.

This clonotype is classed as medium-sized. The V call is TRBV6-1, the J call TRBJ1-2; D is undetermined. Trimming pared 0 bases from V and 2 bases from J, leaving 7 bases between. CDR1 is MNHNS, CDR2 SASEGT, per germline. The CDR3 runs to 14 residues. CDR3 in amino acids: CASSEAEFNYGYTF. As DNA, the CDR3 is TGTGCCAGCAGTGAAGCTGAATTCAACTATGGCTACACCTTC.